This TCR beta chain was observed in a study of technical replicates of blood from a handful of donors. The protocol was immunoSEQ multiplex PCR, while the TCRdb copy is restricted to in-frame clones and leaves out a portion. The sample holds more than 10,000 clones; approximately 83% are singletons and the top ten take over 9.5%. V lost 7 bases, J lost 4 bases, and 7 bases stayed unmatched. Per germline, CDR1 SQVTM and CDR2 ANQGSEA. This CDR3 is 14 amino acids long. The clonotype originates from a human donor in good health. The sample consisted of PBMCs. The chain employs TRBV29-1 and TRBJ2-5; 12 bases map to TRBD2. The CDR3 region is CSASLAGGSETQYF. Written as DNA, the CDR3 is TGCAGCGCCTCACTAGCGGGAGGTTCAGAGACCCAGTACTTC.